The entry below describes one T cell receptor (beta chain). The antigen remains undetermined. The sample originates from a study of response to subunit inactivated influenza vaccine. The CDR3 has 23 residues. Germline assignment: CDR1 SGHRS and CDR2 YFSETQ. Trimming removed 4 bases from V and 1 base from J; junction bases left unmatched: 30. Study-level findings and limits: The authors proposed limited new T cell recruitment per seasonal influenza vaccination.

Via MiXCR, TCRdb re-called the RT-PCR reads, giving one row per CDR3 protein. Here the sample spans around 530,000 distinct CDR3 sequences, 16% being singletons. The sequenced sample was CD4+ T cells sorted from PBMCs, obtained less than 25 months after vaccination. This chain uses TRBV5-1 with TRBJ1-1, with 8 bases aligning to TRBD1. This TCR came from a man between 50 and 75 years old who received an inactivated influenza vaccine. The CDR3 reads CASSTWTGISGGLSGRRNTEAFF. The CDR3 bases are TGCGCCAGCAGCACATGGACAGGGATTAGTGGCGGACTAAGTGGTAGACGGAACACTGAAGCTTTCTTT.